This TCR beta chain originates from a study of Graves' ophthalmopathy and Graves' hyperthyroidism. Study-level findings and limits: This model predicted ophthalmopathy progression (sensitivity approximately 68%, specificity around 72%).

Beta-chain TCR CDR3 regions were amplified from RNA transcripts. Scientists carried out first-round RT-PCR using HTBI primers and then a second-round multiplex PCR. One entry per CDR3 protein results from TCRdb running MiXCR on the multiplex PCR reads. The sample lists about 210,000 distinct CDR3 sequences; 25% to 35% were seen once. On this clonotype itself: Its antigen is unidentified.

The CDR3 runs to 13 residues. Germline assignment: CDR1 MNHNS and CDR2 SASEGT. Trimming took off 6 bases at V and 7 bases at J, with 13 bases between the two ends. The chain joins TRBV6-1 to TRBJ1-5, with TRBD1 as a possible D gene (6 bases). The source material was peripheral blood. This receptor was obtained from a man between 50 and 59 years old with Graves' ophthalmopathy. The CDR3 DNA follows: TGTGCCAGCAGGGGGGCGATCGAGCAGCCCCAGCATTTT. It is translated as CASRGAIEQPQHF.